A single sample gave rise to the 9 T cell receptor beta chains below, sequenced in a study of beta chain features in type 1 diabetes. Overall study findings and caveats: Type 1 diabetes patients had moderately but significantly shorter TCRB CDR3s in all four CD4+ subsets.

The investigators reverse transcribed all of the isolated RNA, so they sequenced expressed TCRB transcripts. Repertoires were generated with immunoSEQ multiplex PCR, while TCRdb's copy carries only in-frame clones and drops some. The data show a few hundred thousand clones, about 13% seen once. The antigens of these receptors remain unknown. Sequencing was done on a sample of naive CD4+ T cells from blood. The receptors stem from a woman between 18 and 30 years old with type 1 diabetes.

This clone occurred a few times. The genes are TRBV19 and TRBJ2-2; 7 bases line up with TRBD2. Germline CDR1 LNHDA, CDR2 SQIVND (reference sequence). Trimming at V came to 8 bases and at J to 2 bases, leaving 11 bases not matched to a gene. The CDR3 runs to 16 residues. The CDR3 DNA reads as TGTGCCAGTCAAAAAGGGTCTAGCGGAAACACCGGGGAGCTGTTTTTT. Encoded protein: CASQKGSSGNTGELFF.

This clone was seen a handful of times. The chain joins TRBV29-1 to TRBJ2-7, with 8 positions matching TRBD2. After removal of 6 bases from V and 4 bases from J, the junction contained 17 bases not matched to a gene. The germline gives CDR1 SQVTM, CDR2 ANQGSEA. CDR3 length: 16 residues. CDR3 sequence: CSVLRRTSLRWYEQYF. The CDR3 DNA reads TGCAGCGTCTTACGGAGGACTAGCTTGAGGTGGTACGAGCAGTACTTC.

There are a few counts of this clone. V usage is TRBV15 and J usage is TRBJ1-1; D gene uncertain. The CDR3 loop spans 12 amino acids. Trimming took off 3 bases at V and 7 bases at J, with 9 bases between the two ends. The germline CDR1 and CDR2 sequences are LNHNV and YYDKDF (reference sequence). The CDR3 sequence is CATSRGEIEAFF. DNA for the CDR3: TGTGCCACCAGCAGGGGAGAAATTGAAGCTTTCTTT.

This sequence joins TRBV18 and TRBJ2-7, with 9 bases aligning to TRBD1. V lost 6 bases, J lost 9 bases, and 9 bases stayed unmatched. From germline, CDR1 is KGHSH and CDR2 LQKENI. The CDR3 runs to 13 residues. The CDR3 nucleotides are TGTGCCAGCTCGGAGGACAGGGGCCTAACGCAGTACGTC. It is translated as CASSEDRGLTQYV.

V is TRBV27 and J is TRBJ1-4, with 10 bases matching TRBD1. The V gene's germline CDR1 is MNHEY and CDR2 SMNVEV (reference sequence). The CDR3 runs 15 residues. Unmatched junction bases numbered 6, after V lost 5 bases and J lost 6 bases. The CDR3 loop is CASSGRQGAYEKLFF. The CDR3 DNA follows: TGTGCCAGCAGTGGTCGACAGGGGGCATATGAAAAACTGTTTTTT.

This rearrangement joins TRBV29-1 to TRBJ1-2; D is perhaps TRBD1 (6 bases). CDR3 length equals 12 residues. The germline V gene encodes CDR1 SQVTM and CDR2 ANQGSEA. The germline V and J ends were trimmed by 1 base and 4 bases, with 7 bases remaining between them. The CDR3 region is CSVEGTVYGYTF. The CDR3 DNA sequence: TGCAGCGTTGAAGGGACAGTCTATGGCTACACCTTC.

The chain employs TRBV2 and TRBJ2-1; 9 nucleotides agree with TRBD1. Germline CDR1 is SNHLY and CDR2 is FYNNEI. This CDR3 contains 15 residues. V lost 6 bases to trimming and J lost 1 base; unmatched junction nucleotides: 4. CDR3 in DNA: TGTGCCAGCAGCAGGGACAGGGCATCCTACAATGAGCAGTTCTTC. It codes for CASSRDRASYNEQFF.

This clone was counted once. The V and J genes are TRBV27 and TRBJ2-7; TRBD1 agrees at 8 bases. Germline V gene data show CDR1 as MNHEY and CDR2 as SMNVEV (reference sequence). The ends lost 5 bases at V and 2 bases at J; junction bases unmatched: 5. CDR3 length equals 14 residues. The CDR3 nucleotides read TGTGCCAGCAGTGGGACAGGAATTCCCTACGAGCAGTACTTC. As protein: CASSGTGIPYEQYF.

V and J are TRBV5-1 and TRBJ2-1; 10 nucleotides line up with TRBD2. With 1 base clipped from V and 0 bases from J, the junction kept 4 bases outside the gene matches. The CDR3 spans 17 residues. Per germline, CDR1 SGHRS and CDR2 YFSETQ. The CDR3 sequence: CASSLPTSGDSYNEQFF. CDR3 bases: TGCGCCAGCAGCTTGCCCACTAGCGGGGACTCCTACAATGAGCAGTTCTTC.